This T cell receptor beta chain was profiled in a study of Ad26.COV2.S vaccination and SARS-CoV-2 variants. Study-wide background: Trial arm assignment for the donor was COV1001 Ad26.COV2.S. The authors gave Ad26.COV2.S intramuscularly, either once or twice 56 days apart.

Sequencing used immunoSEQ multiplex PCR; TCRdb keeps in-frame clones, though not all of them. The data contain hundreds of thousands of clones, about 88% of them seen just once; the ten biggest clones take up around 3.3%. In germline, CDR1 is SEHNR, CDR2 FQNEAQ (reference sequence). There are 15 residues in the CDR3. Trimming shortened V by 1 base and J by 0 bases, and 7 bases separated the two germline ends. Treatment of the sample: around 19 received Ad26.COV2.S at low or high dose, single or two shots; about 5 received placebo; per-sample allocation not given. Samples were taken on day 63 after the first vaccine or placebo injection. At a Boston site, the person donating was an adult of 18-55 years.

The TCR comes from a person aged 18-60 years who received the Ad26.COV2.S COVID-19 vaccine or a placebo. This chain uses TRBV7-9 with TRBJ2-1; unclear D gene. This specimen was peripheral blood, taken in a trial of Ad26.COV2.S vaccine versus placebo. The CDR3 is CASSLDVGSYNEQFF. The DNA for the CDR3 is TGTGCCAGCAGCTTAGATGTGGGCTCCTACAATGAGCAGTTCTTC.